Below, one TCR beta chain is given with its context. This entry belongs to a study of blood T cell repertoires in COVID-19. As for the study in general: COVID-19 samples collected from the United States, Italy and Spain covered acute and convalescent phases.

Germline V gives CDR1 SGHTS, CDR2 YDEGEE. This CDR3 comprises 15 residues. V lost 4 bases, J lost 7 bases, and 11 bases stayed unmatched. Libraries were prepared by immunoSEQ multiplex PCR; TCRdb keeps only in-frame clonotypes and omits some of them. Of 55,000 or so clones listed, roughly 79% are singletons. Sequenced: peripheral blood. The chain recombines TRBV5-8 with TRBJ2-1, with 7 bases lining up with TRBD2. This clonotype was sampled from a man aged 55-75 years with acute or convalescent COVID-19. The CDR3 region is CASSPFGGGRNEQFF. The DNA of the CDR3 is TGTGCCAGCAGCCCTTTTGGGGGGGGTAGGAATGAGCAGTTCTTC.